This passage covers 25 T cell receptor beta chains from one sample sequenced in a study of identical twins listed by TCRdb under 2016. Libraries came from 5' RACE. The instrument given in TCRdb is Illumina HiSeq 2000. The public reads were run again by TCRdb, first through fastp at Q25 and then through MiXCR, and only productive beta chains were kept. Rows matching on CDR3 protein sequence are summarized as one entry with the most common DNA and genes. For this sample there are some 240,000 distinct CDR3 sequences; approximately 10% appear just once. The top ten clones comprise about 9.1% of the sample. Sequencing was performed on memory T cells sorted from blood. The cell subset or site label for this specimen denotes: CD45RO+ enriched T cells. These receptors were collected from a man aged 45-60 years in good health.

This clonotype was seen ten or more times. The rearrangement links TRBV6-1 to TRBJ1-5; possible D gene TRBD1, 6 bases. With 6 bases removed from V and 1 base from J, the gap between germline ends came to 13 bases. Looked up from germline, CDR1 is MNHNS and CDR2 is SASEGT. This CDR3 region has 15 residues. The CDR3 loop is CASSRQTGSNQPQHF. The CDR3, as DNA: TGTGCCAGCAGCCGGCAAACAGGGAGCAATCAGCCCCAGCATTTT.

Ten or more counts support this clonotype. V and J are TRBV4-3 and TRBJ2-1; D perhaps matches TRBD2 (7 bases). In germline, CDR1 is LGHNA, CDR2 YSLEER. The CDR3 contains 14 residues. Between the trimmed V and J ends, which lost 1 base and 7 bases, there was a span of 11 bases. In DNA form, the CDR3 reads TGCGCCAGCAGCCAAGGGGGGGGCAGGAATGAGCAGTTCTTC. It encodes CASSQGGGRNEQFF.

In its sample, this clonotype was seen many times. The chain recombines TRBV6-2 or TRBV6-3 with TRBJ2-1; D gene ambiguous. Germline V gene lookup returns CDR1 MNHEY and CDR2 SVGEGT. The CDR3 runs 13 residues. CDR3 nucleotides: TGTGTCACAGCACCCCTCCTCTACAATGAGCAGTTCTTC. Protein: CVTAPLLYNEQFF.

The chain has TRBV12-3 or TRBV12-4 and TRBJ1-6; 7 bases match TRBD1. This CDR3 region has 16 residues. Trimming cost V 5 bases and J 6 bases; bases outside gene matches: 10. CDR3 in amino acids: CASSPDLTGSNSPLHF. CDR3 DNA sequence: TGTGCCAGCAGTCCCGATCTGACAGGGAGTAATTCACCCCTCCACTTT.

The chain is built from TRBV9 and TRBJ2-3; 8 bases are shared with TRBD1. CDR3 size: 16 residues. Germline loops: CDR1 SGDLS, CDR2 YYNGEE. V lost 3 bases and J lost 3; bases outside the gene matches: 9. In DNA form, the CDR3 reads TGTGCCAGCAGCGGCAGGGGGCAGTTCGGGACAGATACGCAGTATTTT. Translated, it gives CASSGRGQFGTDTQYF.

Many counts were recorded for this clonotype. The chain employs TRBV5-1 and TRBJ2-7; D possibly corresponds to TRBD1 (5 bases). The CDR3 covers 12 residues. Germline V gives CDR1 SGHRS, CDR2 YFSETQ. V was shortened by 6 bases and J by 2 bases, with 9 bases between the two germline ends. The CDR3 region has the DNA TGCGCCAGCAAGAAGGGGCCCTACGAGCAGTACTTC. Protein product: CASKKGPYEQYF.

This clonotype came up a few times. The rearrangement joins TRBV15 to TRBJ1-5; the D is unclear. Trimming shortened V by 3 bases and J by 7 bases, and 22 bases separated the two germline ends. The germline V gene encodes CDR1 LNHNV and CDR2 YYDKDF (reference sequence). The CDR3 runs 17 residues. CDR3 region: CATSSPPGRTYGQPQHF. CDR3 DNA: TGTGCCACCAGCAGCCCCCCCGGGAGGACTTATGGGCAGCCCCAGCATTTT.

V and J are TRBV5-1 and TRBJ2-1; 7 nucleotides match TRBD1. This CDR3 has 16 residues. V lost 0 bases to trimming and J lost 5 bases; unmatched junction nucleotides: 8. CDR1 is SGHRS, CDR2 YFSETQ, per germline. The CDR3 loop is CASSLAGTGQNNEQFF. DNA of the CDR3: TGCGCCAGCAGCTTGGCTGGGACGGGACAGAACAATGAGCAGTTCTTC. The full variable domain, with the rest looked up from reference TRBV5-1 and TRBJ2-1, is KAGVTQTPRYLIKTRGQQVTLSCSPISGHRSVSWYQQTPGQGLQFLFEYFSETQRNKGNFPGRFSGRQFSNSRSEMNVSTLELGDSALYLCASSLAGTGQNNEQFFGPGTRLTVL.

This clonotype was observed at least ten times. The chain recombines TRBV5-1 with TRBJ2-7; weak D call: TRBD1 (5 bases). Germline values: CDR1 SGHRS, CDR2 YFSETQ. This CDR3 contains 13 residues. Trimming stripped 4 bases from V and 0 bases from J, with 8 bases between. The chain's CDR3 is CASSIQGSYEQYF. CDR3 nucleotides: TGCGCCAGCAGCATCCAGGGCTCCTACGAGCAGTACTTC.

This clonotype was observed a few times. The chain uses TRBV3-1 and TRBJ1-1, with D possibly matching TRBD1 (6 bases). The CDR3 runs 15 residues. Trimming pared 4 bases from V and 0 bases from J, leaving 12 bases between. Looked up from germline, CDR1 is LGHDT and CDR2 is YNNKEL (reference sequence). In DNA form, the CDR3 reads TGTGCCAGCAGCCCCCTGACAGGTCTGAACACTGAAGCTTTCTTT. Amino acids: CASSPLTGLNTEAFF. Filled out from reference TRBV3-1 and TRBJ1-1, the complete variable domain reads DTAVSQTPKYLVTQMGNDKSIKCEQNLGHDTMYWYKQDSKKFLKIMFSYNNKELIINETVPNRFSPKSPDKAHLNLHINSLELGDSAVYFCASSPLTGLNTEAFFGQGTRLTVV.

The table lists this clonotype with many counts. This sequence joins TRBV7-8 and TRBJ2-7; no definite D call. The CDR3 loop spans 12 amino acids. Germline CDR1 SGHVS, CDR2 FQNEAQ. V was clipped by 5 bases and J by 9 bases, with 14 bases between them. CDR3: CASSHRAERQYF. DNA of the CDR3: TGTGCCAGCAGCCACCGGGCAGAGCGGCAGTACTTC.

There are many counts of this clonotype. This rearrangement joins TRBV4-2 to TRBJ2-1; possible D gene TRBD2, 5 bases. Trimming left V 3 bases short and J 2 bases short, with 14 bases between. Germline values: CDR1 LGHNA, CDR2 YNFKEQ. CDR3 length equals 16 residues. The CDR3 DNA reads TGTGCCAGCAGCCAGACTATCTCGAGGGCCTACAATGAGCAGTTCTTC. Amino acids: CASSQTISRAYNEQFF.

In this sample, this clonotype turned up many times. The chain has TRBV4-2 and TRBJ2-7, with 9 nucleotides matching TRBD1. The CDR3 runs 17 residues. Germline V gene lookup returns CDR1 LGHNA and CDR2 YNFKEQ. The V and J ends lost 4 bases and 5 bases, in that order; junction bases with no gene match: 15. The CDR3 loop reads CASSRTRFGTGLDEQYF. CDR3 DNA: TGTGCCAGCAGCCGCACAAGATTCGGGACAGGGTTAGACGAGCAGTACTTC.

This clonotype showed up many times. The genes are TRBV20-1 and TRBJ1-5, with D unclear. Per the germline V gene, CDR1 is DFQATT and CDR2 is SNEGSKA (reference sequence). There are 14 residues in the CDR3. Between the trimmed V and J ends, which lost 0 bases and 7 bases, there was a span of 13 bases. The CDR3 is CSARDPIPNQPQHF. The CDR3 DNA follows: TGCAGTGCTAGAGATCCTATTCCGAACCAGCCCCAGCATTTT.

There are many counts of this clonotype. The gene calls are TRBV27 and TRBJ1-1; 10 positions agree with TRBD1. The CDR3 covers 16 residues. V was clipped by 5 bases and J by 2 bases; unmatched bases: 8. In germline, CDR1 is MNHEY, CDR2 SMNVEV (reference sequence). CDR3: CASSLFRDRGNTEAFF. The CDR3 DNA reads TGTGCCAGCAGTCTTTTCCGGGACAGGGGTAACACTGAAGCTTTCTTT.

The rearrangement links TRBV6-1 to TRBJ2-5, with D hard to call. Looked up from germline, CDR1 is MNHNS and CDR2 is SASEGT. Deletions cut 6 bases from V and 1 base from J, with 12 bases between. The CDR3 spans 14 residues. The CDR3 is CASRKGHVQETQYF. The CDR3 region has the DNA TGTGCCAGCAGAAAAGGCCACGTCCAAGAGACCCAGTACTTC.

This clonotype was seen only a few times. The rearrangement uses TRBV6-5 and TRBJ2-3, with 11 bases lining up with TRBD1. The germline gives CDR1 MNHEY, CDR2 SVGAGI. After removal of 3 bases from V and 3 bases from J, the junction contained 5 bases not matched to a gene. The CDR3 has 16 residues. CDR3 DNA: TGTGCCAGCAGTTATGGGACAGGGGGGATTACAGATACGCAGTATTTT. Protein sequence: CASSYGTGGITDTQYF.

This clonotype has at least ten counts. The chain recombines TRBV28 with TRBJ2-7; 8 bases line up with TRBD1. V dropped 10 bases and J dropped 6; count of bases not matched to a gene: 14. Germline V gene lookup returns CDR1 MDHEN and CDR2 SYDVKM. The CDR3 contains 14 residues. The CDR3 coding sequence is TGTGCCATCAGGGGGGCAGGGGGCTCGAGCGAGCAGTACTTC. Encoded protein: CAIRGAGGSSEQYF.

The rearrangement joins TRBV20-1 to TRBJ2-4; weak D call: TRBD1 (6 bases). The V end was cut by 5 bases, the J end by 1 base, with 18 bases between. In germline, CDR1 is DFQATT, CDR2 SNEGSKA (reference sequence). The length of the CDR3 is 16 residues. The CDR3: CSADNNRESAKNIQYF. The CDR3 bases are TGCAGTGCTGACAATAACAGGGAGTCTGCCAAAAACATTCAGTACTTC.

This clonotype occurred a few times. The CDR3 protein is CASSVGPGLQTNEQFF. CDR3 sequence (DNA): TGTGCCAGCAGCGTAGGGCCAGGACTCCAGACCAATGAGCAGTTCTTC. This sequence joins TRBV9 and TRBJ2-1; possible D gene TRBD2, 5 bases. CDR1 SGDLS and CDR2 YYNGEE come from the germline V gene. V lost 0 bases and J 6 bases, leaving 16 bases between the germline ends. The length of the CDR3 is 16 residues.

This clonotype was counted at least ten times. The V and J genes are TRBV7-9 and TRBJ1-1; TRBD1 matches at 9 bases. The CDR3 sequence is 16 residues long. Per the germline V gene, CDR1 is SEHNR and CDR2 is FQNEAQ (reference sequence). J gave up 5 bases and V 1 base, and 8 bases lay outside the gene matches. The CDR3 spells CASSLGGQGQRTEAFF. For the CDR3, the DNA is TGTGCCAGCAGCTTAGGGGGACAGGGTCAGAGGACTGAAGCTTTCTTT.

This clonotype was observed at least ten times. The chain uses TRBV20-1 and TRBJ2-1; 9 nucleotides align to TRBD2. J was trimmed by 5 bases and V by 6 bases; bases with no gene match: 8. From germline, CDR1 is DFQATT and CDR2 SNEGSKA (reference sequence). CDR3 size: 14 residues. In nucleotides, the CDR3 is TGCAGTGCAAATCCTAGCGGGAAGAACAATGAGCAGTTCTTC. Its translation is CSANPSGKNNEQFF.

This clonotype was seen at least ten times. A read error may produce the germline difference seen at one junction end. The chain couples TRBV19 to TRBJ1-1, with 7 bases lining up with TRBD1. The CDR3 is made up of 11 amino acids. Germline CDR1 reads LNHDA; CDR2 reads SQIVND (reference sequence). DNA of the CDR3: TGTGCCAGTACTATACAGGGGGAAGCTTTCTTT. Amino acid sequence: CASTIQGEAFF.

CDR3 bases: TGCGCCAGCAGCCAACACCTGGGACAGGGGGCAGATACGCAGTATTTT. It translates to CASSQHLGQGADTQYF. The chain employs TRBV4-3 and TRBJ2-3; TRBD1 matches at 11 bases. V lost 2 bases to trimming and J lost 4 bases; unmatched junction nucleotides: 5. This CDR3 has 16 amino acids. CDR1 is LGHNA and CDR2 is YSLEER in the germline V gene.

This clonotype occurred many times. The CDR3 DNA sequence: TGTGCCAGCAGTTACACGACAGGGGCTGAAGCTTTCTTT. Its protein is CASSYTTGAEAFF. The V call is TRBV6-2 or TRBV6-3, the J call TRBJ1-1, with 8 bases matching TRBD1. The CDR3 has 13 amino acids. CDR1 and CDR2 from the germline V gene are MNHEY and SVGEGT. V shed 2 bases and J 6 bases; nucleotides not matched to a gene: 2.